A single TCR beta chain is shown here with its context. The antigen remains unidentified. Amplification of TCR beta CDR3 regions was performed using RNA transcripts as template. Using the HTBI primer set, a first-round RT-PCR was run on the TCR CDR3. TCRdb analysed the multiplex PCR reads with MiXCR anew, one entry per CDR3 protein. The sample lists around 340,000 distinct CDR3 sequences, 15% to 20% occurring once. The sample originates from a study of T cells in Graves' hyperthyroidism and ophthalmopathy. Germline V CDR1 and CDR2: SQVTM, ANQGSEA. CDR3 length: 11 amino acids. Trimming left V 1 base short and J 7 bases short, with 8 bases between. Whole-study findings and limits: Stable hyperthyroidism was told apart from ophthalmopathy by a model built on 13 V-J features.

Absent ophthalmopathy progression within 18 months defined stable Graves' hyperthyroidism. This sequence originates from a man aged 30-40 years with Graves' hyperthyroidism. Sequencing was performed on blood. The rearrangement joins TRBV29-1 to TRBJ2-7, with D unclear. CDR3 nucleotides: TGCAGCGTTGAAGTGGATTTGGAGCAGTACTTC. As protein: CSVEVDLEQYF.